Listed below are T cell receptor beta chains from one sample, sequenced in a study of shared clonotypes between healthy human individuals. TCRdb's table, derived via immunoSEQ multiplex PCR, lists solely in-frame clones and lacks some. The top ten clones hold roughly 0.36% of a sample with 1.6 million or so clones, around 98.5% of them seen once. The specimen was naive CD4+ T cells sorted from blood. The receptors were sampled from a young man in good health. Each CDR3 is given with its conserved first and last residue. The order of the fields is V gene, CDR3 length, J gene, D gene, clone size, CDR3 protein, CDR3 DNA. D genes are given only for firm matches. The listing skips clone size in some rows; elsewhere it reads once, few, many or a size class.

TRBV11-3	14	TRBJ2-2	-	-	CASSPQWGSGELFF	TGTGCCAGCAGCCCACAATGGGGGTCCGGGGAGCTGTTTTTT
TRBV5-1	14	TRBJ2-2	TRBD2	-	CASRVAGGSGELFF	TGCGCCAGCAGGGTAGCGGGAGGTTCCGGGGAGCTGTTTTTT
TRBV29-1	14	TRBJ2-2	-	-	CSVAPGTLTGELFF	TGCAGCGTTGCCCCCGGGACACTGACCGGGGAGCTGTTTTTT
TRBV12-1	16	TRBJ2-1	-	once	CASGGFLAGGGNEQFF	TGTGCCAGCGGGGGATTCTTAGCGGGAGGAGGAAATGAGCAGTTCTTC
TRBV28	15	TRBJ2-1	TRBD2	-	CATSSGTSGTNEQFF	TGTGCCACATCCTCCGGGACTAGCGGGACAAATGAGCAGTTCTTC
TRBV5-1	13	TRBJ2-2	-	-	CATRGDGTGELFF	TGCGCCACCAGGGGCGACGGGACCGGGGAGCTGTTTTTT
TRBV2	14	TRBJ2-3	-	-	CARGPRLPTDTQYF	TGTGCCAGAGGACCCCGTTTACCCACAGATACGCAGTATTTT
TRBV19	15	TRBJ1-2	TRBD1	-	CASSMVTGPRYGYTF	TGTGCCAGTAGTATGGTGACAGGGCCGCGGTATGGCTACACCTTC
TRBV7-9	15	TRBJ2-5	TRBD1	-	CASSLGRTGQETQYF	TGTGCCAGCAGCTTAGGGAGGACAGGGCAAGAGACCCAGTACTTC
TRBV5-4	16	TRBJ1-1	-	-	CASSGRGGAPALEAFF	TGTGCCAGCAGCGGAAGGGGGGGGGCCCCGGCCCTTGAAGCTTTCTTT
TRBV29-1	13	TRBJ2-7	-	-	CSVAGLDLYEQYF	TGCAGCGTTGCTGGGCTCGACCTCTACGAGCAGTACTTC
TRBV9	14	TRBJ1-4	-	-	CASSVGPTRGKLFF	TGTGCCAGCAGCGTAGGCCCCACGAGGGGAAAACTGTTTTTT
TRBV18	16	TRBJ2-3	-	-	CASSPLFGGKTDTQYF	TGTGCCAGCTCACCCCTGTTCGGTGGGAAAACAGATACGCAGTATTTT
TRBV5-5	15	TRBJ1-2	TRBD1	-	CASSRQGPTNYGYTF	TGTGCCAGCAGCCGACAGGGGCCAACTAACTATGGCTACACCTTC
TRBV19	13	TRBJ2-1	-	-	CASRSGQYNEQFF	TGTGCCAGTAGATCCGGACAGTACAATGAGCAGTTCTTC
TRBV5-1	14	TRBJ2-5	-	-	CASSPDYPRETQYF	TGCGCCAGCAGCCCCGACTACCCTCGAGAGACCCAGTACTTC
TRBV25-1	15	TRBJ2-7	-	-	CASTPPRGAAGEQYF	TGTGCCAGCACCCCACCCCGAGGGGCCGCGGGGGAGCAGTACTTC
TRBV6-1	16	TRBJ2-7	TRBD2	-	CASSGIAGGLSYEQYF	TGTGCCAGCAGTGGTATAGCGGGAGGACTCTCCTACGAGCAGTACTTC
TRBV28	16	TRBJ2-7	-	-	CASSLEPRTLTYEQYF	TGTGCCAGCAGTTTGGAACCCAGGACACTCACCTACGAGCAGTACTTC
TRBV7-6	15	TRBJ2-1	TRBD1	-	CASSLRQGSYNEQFF	TGTGCCAGCAGCTTAAGACAGGGCTCCTACAATGAGCAGTTCTTC
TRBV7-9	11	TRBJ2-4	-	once	CASSLPDIQYF	TGTGCCAGCAGCTTACCGGACATTCAGTACTTC
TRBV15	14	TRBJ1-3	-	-	CATSFTGSGNTIYF	TGTGCCACCAGTTTTACAGGGTCCGGAAACACCATATATTTT
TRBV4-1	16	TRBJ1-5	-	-	CASSQEGTTINQPQHF	TGCGCCAGCAGCCAAGAAGGGACAACAATCAATCAGCCCCAGCATTTT
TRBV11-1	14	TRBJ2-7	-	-	CASSFAIPPYEQYF	TGTGCCAGCAGCTTCGCGATTCCGCCCTACGAGCAGTACTTC
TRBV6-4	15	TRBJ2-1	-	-	CASSPTGSSYNEQFF	TGTGCCAGCAGTCCGACTGGGAGCTCCTACAATGAGCAGTTCTTC
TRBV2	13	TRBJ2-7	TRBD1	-	CASSEDRGNEQYF	TGTGCCAGCAGTGAGGACAGGGGCAACGAGCAGTACTTC
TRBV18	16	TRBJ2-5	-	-	CASSLGIDREQETQYF	TGTGCCAGCTCACTAGGAATCGACCGGGAACAAGAGACCCAGTACTTC
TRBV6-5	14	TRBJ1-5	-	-	CASSYSTVDQPQHF	TGTGCCAGCAGTTACTCGACAGTCGATCAGCCCCAGCATTTT
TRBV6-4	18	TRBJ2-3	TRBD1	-	CASSPPRQGVASTDTQYF	TGTGCCAGCAGCCCCCCGAGACAGGGGGTAGCTAGCACAGATACGCAGTATTTT
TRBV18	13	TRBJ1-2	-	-	CASSPLQNYGYTF	TGTGCCAGCTCACCACTACAGAACTATGGCTACACCTTC
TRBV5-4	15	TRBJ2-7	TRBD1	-	CASSLKTGQNYEQYF	TGTGCCAGCAGCCTAAAGACGGGACAGAACTACGAGCAGTACTTC
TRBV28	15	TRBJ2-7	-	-	CASSLLGGNSYEQYF	TGTGCCAGCAGTTTACTCGGCGGGAACTCCTACGAGCAGTACTTC
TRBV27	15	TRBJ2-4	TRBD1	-	CARSPQGAVKNIQYF	TGTGCCAGATCCCCTCAGGGGGCTGTCAAAAACATTCAGTACTTC
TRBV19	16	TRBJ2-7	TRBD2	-	CASSAPRLAGGYEQYF	TGTGCCAGTAGTGCCCCACGACTAGCGGGAGGCTACGAGCAGTACTTC
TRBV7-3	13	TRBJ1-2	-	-	CASSTSLGGGYTF	TGTGCCAGCAGCACATCTTTGGGTGGTGGCTACACCTTC
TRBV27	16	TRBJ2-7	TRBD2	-	CASSLTSSGRGYEQYF	TGTGCCAGCAGTCTCACCTCTAGCGGGAGAGGGTACGAGCAGTACTTC